The next 10 T cell receptor beta chains were all read from a single sample in a study of human T cells and chemical hapten exposure. Stated time point: pre-sensitization, week 0. As for treatment: therapeutic diphenylcyclopropenone sensitization with weekly scalp DPC. TCRdb independently ran MiXCR on the RACE reads; one entry per CDR3 protein. The sample carries some 98,000 distinct CDR3 sequences, under 14% recorded once. This specimen consisted of whole blood, obtained in connection with sensitization to the hapten diphenylcyclopropenone (DPC). The receptors shown here come from a woman aged 60-75 years with alopecia areata. Some clones in this sample may be carry-over from other donors' samples.

The V call is TRBV18, the J call TRBJ1-2; D is uncertain. Trimming pared 2 bases from V and 6 bases from J, leaving 10 bases between. CDR1 is KGHSH, CDR2 LQKENI, per germline. This CDR3 contains 13 residues. DNA for the CDR3: TGTGCCAGCTCACCAAAGATAGACGATGGCTACACCTTC. Its protein is CASSPKIDDGYTF. The full variable domain, rest sourced from reference TRBV18 and TRBJ1-2, is NAGVMQNPRHLVRRRGQEARLRCSPMKGHSHVYWYRQLPEEGLKFMVYLQKENIIDESGMPKERFSAEFPKEGPSILRIQQVVRGDSAAYFCASSPKIDDGYTFGSGTRLTVV.

This clonotype was seen many times. The chain uses TRBV27 and TRBJ1-2; TRBD1 matches at 8 bases. The ends lost 5 bases at V and 0 bases at J; junction bases unmatched: 8. This CDR3 comprises 16 residues. The germline V gene has CDR1 MNHEY and CDR2 SMNVEV (reference sequence). Written as DNA, the CDR3 is TGTGCCAGCAGTCTCTCCGGGACAGGTACTAACTATGGCTACACCTTC. Its protein is CASSLSGTGTNYGYTF.

The sample holds a few counts of this clonotype. The chain combines TRBV29-1 with TRBJ2-3; TRBD2 is a possible D gene (6 bases). Germline-derived CDR1 and CDR2 are SQVTM and ANQGSEA. The CDR3 is made up of 15 amino acids. The V end was cut by 4 bases, the J end by 1 base, with 15 bases between. The CDR3 bases are TGCAGCGTTGCCCTCGGGGGAGTGGGCACAGATACGCAGTATTTT. The encoded protein is CSVALGGVGTDTQYF.

The table lists this clonotype with many counts. This rearrangement joins TRBV5-1 to TRBJ2-3; D remains ambiguous. The CDR3 spans 11 residues. Germline loops: CDR1 SGHRS, CDR2 YFSETQ. Trimming stripped 1 base from V and 5 bases from J, with 2 bases between. The CDR3 bases are TGCGCCAGCAGCTTGCAAGATACGCAGTATTTT. Its protein is CASSLQDTQYF.

This rearrangement joins TRBV10-3 to TRBJ2-1; the D gene is possibly TRBD1 (5 bases). This CDR3 spans 11 amino acids. The V gene's germline CDR1 is ENHRY and CDR2 SYGVKD. Trimming shortened V by 7 bases and J by 8 bases, and 9 bases separated the two germline ends. The CDR3 DNA follows: TGTGCCATCAACCAAGGGGATGAGCAGTTCTTC. This gives the protein CAINQGDEQFF.

There are a few counts of this clonotype. This chain joins TRBV5-1 and TRBJ2-3, with TRBD2 matching 8 bases. Germline V gives CDR1 SGHRS, CDR2 YFSETQ. Trimming took 5 bases from V and 0 from J; bases not matched to a gene: 8. CDR3 length equals 16 residues. DNA for the CDR3: TGCGCCAGCAGATCGGGTAGCGGGGTTAGCACAGATACGCAGTATTTT. Translation: CASRSGSGVSTDTQYF.

This clonotype was picked up many times. The rearrangement joins TRBV30 to TRBJ2-1; no clear D gene. CDR3 length equals 13 residues. Trimming removed 3 bases at V and 4 bases at J, with 10 bases between. Germline assignment: CDR1 GTSNPN and CDR2 SVGIG (reference sequence). CDR3: CAWRTIRYNEQFF. The CDR3 DNA sequence: TGTGCCTGGAGAACCATCCGATACAATGAGCAGTTCTTC.

The count of this clonotype is one. The chain joins TRBV10-3 to TRBJ2-5; TRBD1 matches 10 bases. After removal of 8 bases from V and 2 bases from J, the junction contained 8 bases not matched to a gene. The CDR3 covers 15 residues. Germline V gives CDR1 ENHRY, CDR2 SYGVKD. CDR3 sequence (DNA): TGTGCCATCGGAGGGGCGGGACAGGGGCAAGAGACCCAGTACTTC. It yields the protein CAIGGAGQGQETQYF.

The chain employs TRBV5-1 and TRBJ2-5, with 9 nucleotides matching TRBD1. J gave up 6 bases and V 0 bases, and 6 bases lay outside the gene matches. The CDR3 is made up of 15 amino acids. The V gene's germline CDR1 is SGHRS and CDR2 YFSETQ. CDR3 bases: TGCGCCAGCAGCTTGGTTACAGGGGGCCACCAGACCCAGTACTTC. It specifies CASSLVTGGHQTQYF.

The sample holds one count of this clonotype. The chain employs TRBV29-1 and TRBJ2-5; the D is unclear. The germline V gene encodes CDR1 SQVTM and CDR2 ANQGSEA. The CDR3 is 15 amino acids. Trimming left V 4 bases short and J 4 bases short, with 19 bases between. CDR3 in amino acids: CSVGKVVERGETQYF. The CDR3 DNA reads as TGCAGCGTTGGTAAAGTAGTGGAGAGAGGAGAGACCCAGTACTTC.